This is a list of T cell receptor beta chains from one sample in a study of blood T cell repertoires in COVID-19. Method: immunoSEQ multiplex PCR; TCRdb's copy keeps in-frame clones and lacks some. This sample has approximately 250,000 clones, with around 90% found just once. Source material: PBMCs or T cells enriched from blood (not recorded which). The source is a woman younger than 45 with acute COVID-19. The conserved cysteine and the conserved F or W are not part of the CDR3 here.

TRBJ2-3 | TRBV5-1 | ASSPYGSTTDTQY
TRBJ2-1 | TRBV6-2/TRBV6-3 | ASSYGLAGNEQF
TRBJ2-7 | TRBV28 | ASSGTRGSGSYEQY
TRBJ2-1 | TRBV5-6 | ASSPTRGRISYNEQF
TRBJ1-5 | TRBV6-6 | ASSYSEGLPPQH
TRBJ2-7 | TRBV19 | ASSDGQGPLYEQY
TRBJ2-1 | TRBV19 | ASSSLSGASGYNEQF
TRBJ2-3 | TRBV29-1 | SVVKTGLSDTQY
TRBJ2-2 | TRBV6-2/TRBV6-3 | ASSPAAVVRLENTGELF
TRBJ2-3 | TRBV6-4 | ASSEGLAGTDTQY
TRBJ2-1 | TRBV13 | ASSSSGSPNEQF
TRBJ1-1 | TRBV7-2 | ASSLAAGNTEAF
TRBJ2-5 | TRBV5-4 | ASSPGTRPETQY
TRBJ1-2 | TRBV30 | AWSPRTGIYGYT
TRBJ1-1 | TRBV4-3 | ASSQDNLGGTEAF
TRBJ2-4 | TRBV28 | ASSFPARPKNIQY
TRBJ2-2 | TRBV9 | ASSPKSGRDTGELF
TRBJ2-3 | TRBV4-2 | ASSQGGTGTSGGDTQY
TRBJ2-7 | TRBV27 | ASSSGGAYEQY
TRBJ2-7 | TRBV11-2 | ASSEGLADPAQY
TRBJ1-5 | TRBV19 | ASTANWRENQPQH
TRBJ1-4 | TRBV18 | ASSPRGGEKLF
TRBJ2-2 | TRBV2 | ASSVEGPSNTGELF
TRBJ2-7 | TRBV2 | ASSERAGGVEQY
TRBJ2-7 | TRBV21-1 | ASSRATPGQTYEQY
TRBJ2-6 | TRBV2 | ASSERFLAGGLSNVLT
TRBJ2-3 | TRBV2 | ASWRGPLSADTQY
TRBJ2-7 | TRBV7-3 | ASSPKGGGYEQY
TRBJ1-1 | TRBV29-1 | SVAGLNTEAF
TRBJ2-3 | TRBV20-1 | SASGSTGLAGIGADTQY
TRBJ1-5 | TRBV2 | ASSVGTPNQPQH
TRBJ2-7 | TRBV28 | ASSLARRSLSYEQY
TRBJ2-7 | TRBV5-6 | ASSFGDNYEQY
TRBJ2-3 | TRBV27 | ASTLTGGGDTQY
TRBJ2-3 | TRBV18 | ATQTNGEYRTDTQY
TRBJ1-2 | TRBV6-2/TRBV6-3 | ASSTGGYGYT
TRBJ2-1 | TRBV28 | ATGGVRERDNEQF
TRBJ2-3 | TRBV5-1 | ASSLTGGADTQY
TRBJ2-1 | TRBV19 | ASSIGLEGEQF
TRBJ2-1 | TRBV5-1 | ASGTGAAGRKGLAYNEQF
TRBJ2-7 | TRBV27 | ASSPRVGLYEQY